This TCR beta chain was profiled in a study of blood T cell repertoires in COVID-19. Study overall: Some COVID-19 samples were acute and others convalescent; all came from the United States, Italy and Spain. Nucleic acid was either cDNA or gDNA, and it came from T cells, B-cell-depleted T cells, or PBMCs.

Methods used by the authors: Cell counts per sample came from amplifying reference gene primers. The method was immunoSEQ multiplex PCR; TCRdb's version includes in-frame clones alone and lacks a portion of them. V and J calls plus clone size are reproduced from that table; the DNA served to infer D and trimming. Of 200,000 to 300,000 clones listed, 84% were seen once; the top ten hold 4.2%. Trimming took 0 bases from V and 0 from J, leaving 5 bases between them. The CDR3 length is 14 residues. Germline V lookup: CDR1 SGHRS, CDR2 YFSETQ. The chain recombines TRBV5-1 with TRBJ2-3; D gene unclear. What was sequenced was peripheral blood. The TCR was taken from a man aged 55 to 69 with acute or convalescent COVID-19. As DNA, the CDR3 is TGCGCCAGCAGCTTGGCCCAAAGCACAGATACGCAGTATTTT. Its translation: CASSLAQSTDTQYF. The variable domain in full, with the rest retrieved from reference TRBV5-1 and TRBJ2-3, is KAGVTQTPRYLIKTRGQQVTLSCSPISGHRSVSWYQQTPGQGLQFLFEYFSETQRNKGNFPGRFSGRQFSNSRSEMNVSTLELGDSALYLCASSLAQSTDTQYFGPGTRLTVL.